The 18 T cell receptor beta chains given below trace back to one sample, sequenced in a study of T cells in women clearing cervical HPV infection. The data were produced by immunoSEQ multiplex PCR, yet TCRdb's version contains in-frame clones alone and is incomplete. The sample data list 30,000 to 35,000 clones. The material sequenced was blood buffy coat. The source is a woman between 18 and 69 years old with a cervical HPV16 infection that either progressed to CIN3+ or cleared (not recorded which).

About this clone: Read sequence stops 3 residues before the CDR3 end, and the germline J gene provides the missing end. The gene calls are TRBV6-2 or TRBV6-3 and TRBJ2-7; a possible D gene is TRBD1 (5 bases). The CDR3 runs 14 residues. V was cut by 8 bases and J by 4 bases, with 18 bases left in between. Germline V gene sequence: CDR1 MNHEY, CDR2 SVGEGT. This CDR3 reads CASQLTAAGYEQYF. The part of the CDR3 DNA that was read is TGTGCCAGCCAATTGACAGCTGCTGGTTACGAG.

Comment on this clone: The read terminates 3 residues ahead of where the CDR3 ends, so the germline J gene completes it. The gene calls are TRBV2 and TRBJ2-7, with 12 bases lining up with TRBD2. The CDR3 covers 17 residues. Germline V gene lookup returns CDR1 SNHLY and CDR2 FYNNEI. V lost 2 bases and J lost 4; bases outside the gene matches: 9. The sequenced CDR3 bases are TGTGCCAGCAGTGAAAGGACTAGCGGGGAAAAGACTTACGAG. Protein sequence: CASSERTSGEKTYE. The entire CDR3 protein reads CASSERTSGEKTYEQYF.

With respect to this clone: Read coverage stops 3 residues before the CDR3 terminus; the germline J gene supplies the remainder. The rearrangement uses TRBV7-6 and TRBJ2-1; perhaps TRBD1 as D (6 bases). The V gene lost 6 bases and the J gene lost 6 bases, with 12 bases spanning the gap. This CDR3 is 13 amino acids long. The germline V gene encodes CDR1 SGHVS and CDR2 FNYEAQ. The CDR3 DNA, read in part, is TGTGCCAGCAGTAACACAGGGTTCAATGAG. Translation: CASSNTGFNE. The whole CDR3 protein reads CASSNTGFNEQFF.

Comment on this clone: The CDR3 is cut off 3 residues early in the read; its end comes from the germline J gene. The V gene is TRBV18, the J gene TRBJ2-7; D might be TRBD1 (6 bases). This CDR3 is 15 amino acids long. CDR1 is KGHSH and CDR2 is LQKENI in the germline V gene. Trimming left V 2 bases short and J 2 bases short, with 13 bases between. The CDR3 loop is CASSPRGSGAYEQYF. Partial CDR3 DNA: TGTGCCAGCTCACCAAGGGGGAGTGGGGCCTACGAG. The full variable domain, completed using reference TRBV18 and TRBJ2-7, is NAGVMQNPRHLVRRRGQEARLRCSPMKGHSHVYWYRQLPEEGLKFMVYLQKENIIDESGMPKERFSAEFPKEGPSILRIQQVVRGDSAAYFCASSPRGSGAYEQYFGPGTRLTVT.

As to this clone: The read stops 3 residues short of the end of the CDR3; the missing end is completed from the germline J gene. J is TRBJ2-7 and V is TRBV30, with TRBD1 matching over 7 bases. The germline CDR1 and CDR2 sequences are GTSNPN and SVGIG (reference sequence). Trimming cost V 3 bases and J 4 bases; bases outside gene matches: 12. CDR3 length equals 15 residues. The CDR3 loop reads CAWSPGQLVRYEQYF. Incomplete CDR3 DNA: TGTGCCTGGAGCCCGGGACAGTTGGTGAGGTACGAG. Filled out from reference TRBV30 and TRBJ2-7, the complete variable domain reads SQTIHQWPATLVQPVGSPLSLECTVEGTSNPNLYWYRQAAGRGLQLLFYSVGIGQISSEVPQNLSASRPQDRQFILSSKKLLLSDSGFYLCAWSPGQLVRYEQYFGPGTRLTVT.

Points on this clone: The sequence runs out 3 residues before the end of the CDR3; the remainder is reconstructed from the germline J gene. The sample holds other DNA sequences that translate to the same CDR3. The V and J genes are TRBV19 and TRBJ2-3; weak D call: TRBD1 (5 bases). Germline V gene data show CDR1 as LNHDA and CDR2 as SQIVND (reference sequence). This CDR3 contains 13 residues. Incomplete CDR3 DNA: TGTGCCAGTAACCAAGCAGGGAATCAGCCG. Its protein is CASNQAGNQP. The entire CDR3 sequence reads CASNQAGNQPQYF.

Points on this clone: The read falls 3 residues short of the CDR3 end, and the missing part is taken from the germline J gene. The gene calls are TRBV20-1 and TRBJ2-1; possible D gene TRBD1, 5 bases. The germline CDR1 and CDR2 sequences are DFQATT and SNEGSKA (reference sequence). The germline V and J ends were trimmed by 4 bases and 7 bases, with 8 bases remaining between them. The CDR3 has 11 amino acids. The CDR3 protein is CSATDRNEQFF. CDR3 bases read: TGCAGTGCTACTGACAGAAATGAG.

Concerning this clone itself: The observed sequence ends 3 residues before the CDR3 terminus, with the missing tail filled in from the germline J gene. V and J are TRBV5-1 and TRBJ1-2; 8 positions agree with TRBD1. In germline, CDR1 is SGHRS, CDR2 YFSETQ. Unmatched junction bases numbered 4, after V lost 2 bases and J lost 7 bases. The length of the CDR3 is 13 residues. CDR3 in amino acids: CASSLGQGGGYTF. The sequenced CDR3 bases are TGCGCCAGCAGCTTAGGACAGGGAGGTGGC.

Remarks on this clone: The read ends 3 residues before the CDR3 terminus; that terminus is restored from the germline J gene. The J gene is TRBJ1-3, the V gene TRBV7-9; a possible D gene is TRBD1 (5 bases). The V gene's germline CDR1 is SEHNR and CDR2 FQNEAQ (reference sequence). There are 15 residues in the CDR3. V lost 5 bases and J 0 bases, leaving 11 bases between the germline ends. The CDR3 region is CASSQTDTSGNTIYF. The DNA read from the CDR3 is TGTGCCAGCAGCCAGACAGACACCTCTGGAAACACC.

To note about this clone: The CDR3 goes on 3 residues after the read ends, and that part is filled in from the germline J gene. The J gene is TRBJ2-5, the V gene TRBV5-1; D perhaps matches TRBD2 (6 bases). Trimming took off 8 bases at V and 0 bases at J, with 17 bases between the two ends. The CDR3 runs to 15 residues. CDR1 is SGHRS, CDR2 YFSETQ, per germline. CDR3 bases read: TGCGCCAGTATGAGGGGAGGCATAGACCAAGAGACC. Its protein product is CASMRGGIDQET. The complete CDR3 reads CASMRGGIDQETQYF.

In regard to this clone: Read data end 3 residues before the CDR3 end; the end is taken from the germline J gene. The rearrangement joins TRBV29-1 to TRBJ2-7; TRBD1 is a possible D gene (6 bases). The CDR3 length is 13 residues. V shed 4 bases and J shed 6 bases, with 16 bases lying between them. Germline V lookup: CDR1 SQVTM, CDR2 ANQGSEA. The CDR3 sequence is CSVAITGLGEQYF. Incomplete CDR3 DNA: TGCAGCGTTGCCATTACAGGGTTAGGCGAG.

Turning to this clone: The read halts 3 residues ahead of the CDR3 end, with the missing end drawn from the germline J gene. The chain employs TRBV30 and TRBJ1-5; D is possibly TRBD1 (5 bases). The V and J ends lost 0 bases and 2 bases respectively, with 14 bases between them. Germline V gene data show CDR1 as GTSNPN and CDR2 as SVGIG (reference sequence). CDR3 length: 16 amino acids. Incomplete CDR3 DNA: TGTGCCTGGAGTGTCTACCAGGACACGGGCAATCAGCCC. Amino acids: CAWSVYQDTGNQP. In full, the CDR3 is CAWSVYQDTGNQPQHF.

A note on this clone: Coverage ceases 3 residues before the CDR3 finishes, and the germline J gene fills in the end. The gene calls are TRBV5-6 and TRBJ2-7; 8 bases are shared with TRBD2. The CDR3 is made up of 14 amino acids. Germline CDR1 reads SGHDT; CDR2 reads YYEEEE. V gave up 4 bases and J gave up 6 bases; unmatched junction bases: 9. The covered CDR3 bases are TGTGCCAGCAGCGTTAGCGGGGTAAGCGGCGAG. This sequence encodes CASSVSGVSGE. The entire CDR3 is CASSVSGVSGEQYF.

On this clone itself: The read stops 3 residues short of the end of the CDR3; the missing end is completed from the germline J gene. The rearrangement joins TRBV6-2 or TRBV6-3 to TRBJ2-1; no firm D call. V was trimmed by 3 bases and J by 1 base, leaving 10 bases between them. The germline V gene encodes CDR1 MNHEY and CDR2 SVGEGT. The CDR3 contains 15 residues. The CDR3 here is CASSYGRPSYNEQFF. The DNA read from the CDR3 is TGTGCCAGCAGTTATGGCCGTCCTTCCTACAATGAG.

CDR3 DNA, as far as it was read: TGTGCCAGCATGTGGGACAGGGGGCTAAACTATGGC. This gives the protein CASMWDRGLNYG. The full CDR3 sequence reads CASMWDRGLNYGYTF. The V call is TRBV2, the J call TRBJ1-2; TRBD1 matches 12 bases. From the germline J gene comes the end of the CDR3, since the read stops 3 residues before it. The CDR3 contains 15 residues. The junction had 5 bases not matched to a gene; V was cut back by 7 bases and J by 2 bases. Germline V CDR1 and CDR2: SNHLY, FYNNEI.

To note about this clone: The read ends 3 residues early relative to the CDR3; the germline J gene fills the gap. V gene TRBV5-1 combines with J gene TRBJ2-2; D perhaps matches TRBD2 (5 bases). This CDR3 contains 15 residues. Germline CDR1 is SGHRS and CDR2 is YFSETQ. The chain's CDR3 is CASSPSGVTNEKLFF. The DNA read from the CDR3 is TGCGCCAGCAGCCCTTCCGGGGTGACTAATGAAAAG.

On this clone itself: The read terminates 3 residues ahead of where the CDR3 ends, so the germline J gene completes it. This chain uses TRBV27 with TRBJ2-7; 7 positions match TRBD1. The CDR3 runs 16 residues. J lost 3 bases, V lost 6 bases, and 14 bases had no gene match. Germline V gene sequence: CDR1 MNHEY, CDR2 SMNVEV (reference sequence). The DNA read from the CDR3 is TGTGCCAGCAGGAAGGACAGGATCTCTCCTAACTACGAG. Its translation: CASRKDRISPNYE. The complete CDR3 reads CASRKDRISPNYEQYF.

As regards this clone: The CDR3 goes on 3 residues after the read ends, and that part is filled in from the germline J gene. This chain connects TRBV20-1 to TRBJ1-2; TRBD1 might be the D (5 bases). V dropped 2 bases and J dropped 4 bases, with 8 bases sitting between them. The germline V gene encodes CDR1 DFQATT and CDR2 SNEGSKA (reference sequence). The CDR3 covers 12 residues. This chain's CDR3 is CSARRDFYGYTF. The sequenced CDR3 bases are TGCAGTGCTAGAAGGGACTTCTATGGC.